The 13 T cell receptor beta chains listed next were all sequenced from one sample in a study of T cell responses to AZD1222 COVID-19 vaccine. Using immunoSEQ multiplex PCR, the repertoire was profiled, and TCRdb retains in-frame clones only, with some absent. The sample shows about 120,000 clones, over 75% of them seen only once. Here the sequenced sample was peripheral blood, taken on day 0 of AZD1222 vaccination. The receptor source for this set is an adult in good health.

This clone was recorded only once. V usage is TRBV5-1 and J usage is TRBJ2-3, with TRBD2 as a possible D gene (5 bases). Germline V gives CDR1 SGHRS, CDR2 YFSETQ. This CDR3 spans 15 amino acids. The V end was cut by 1 base, the J end by 2 bases, with 11 bases between. Here the CDR3 reads CASSLSGVTTDTQYF. As DNA, the CDR3 is TGCGCCAGCAGCTTGTCCGGGGTTACCACAGATACGCAGTATTTT.

The chain carries TRBV2 and TRBJ2-2; TRBD1 matches at 9 bases. From germline, CDR1 is SNHLY and CDR2 FYNNEI. J gave up 6 bases and V 8 bases, and 13 bases lay outside the gene matches. The CDR3 runs to 16 residues. In DNA, the CDR3 is TGTGCCAGCCTGGACAGGGGTTTATGGGCGGCCGGGGAGCTGTTTTTT. This gives the protein CASLDRGLWAAGELFF.

As DNA, the CDR3 is TGTGCCAGCAGCTTCCATGTTGCGGGAGGCTACAATGAGCAGTTCTTC. It translates to CASSFHVAGGYNEQFF. The chain combines TRBV11-3 with TRBJ2-1; TRBD2 agrees at 8 bases. V trimming: 3 bases; J trimming: 3 bases; junction bases outside the gene matches: 7. Germline V CDR1 and CDR2: SGHNT, YENEEA. CDR3 length equals 16 residues.

This chain joins TRBV18 and TRBJ1-5, with D uncertain. V was cut by 1 base and J by 2 bases, with 12 bases left in between. The CDR3 runs 16 residues. Germline V lookup: CDR1 KGHSH, CDR2 LQKENI. This CDR3 reads CASSPRPGERNQPQHF. The DNA for the CDR3 is TGTGCCAGCTCACCACGACCGGGAGAACGCAATCAGCCCCAGCATTTT.

The genes are TRBV6-5 and TRBJ2-7, with 11 positions matching TRBD1. The CDR3 consists of 14 residues. In germline, CDR1 is MNHEY, CDR2 SVGAGI. The ends lost 4 bases at V and 7 bases at J; junction bases unmatched: 6. CDR3 DNA sequence: TGTGCCAGCAGTTCTCGGACAGGGGGCTGGGAGCAGTACTTC. As protein: CASSSRTGGWEQYF.

This chain links TRBV21-1 with TRBJ2-2; the DNA was not compared with TRBD1, the D call given in the table. TRBV21-1 is recorded as a pseudogene. The CDR3 contains 12 residues. The CDR3 reads CAGDRGPGELFF. CDR3 nucleotides: TGTGCGGGGGACAGGGGGCCCGGGGAGCTGTTTTTT.

The CDR3 is CASSSSSARTGELFF. The CDR3 region has the DNA TGTGCCAGCAGCTCCTCCTCGGCAAGAACCGGGGAGCTGTTTTTT. This rearrangement joins TRBV7-7 to TRBJ2-2; D unclear. The germline gives CDR1 SSHAT, CDR2 FNYEAQ (reference sequence). V dropped 4 bases and J dropped 5 bases, with 14 bases sitting between them. The CDR3 is made up of 15 amino acids.

This clone was detected a few times. V is TRBV21-1 and J is TRBJ1-5. TRBV21-1 has pseudogene status. This CDR3 has 16 amino acids. The CDR3, as DNA: TGTGCCAGCAGCGCCCGCGAGGGACGTAAGGGGAAGCCCCAGCATTTT. Amino acids: CASSAREGRKGKPQHF.

The chain uses TRBV6-5 and TRBJ1-2, with 7 bases identical to TRBD1. The V segment lost 2 bases and the J segment 1 base; nucleotides outside the gene matches: 7. This CDR3 region has 16 residues. Germline CDR1 and CDR2: MNHEY and SVGAGI. Here the CDR3 reads CASSYGPAGGNYGYTF. CDR3 nucleotides: TGTGCCAGCAGTTACGGTCCCGCAGGGGGTAACTATGGCTACACCTTC.

The rearrangement uses TRBV5-1 and TRBJ1-4; D uncertain. CDR3 size: 14 residues. Germline-derived CDR1 and CDR2 are SGHRS and YFSETQ. Deletions cut 1 base from V and 5 bases from J, with 9 bases between. CDR3 region: CASSLTAPNEKLFF. CDR3 bases: TGCGCCAGCAGCTTGACAGCACCAAATGAAAAACTGTTTTTT. The complete variable domain, with remaining parts taken from reference TRBV5-1 and TRBJ1-4, reads KAGVTQTPRYLIKTRGQQVTLSCSPISGHRSVSWYQQTPGQGLQFLFEYFSETQRNKGNFPGRFSGRQFSNSRSEMNVSTLELGDSALYLCASSLTAPNEKLFFGSGTQLSVL.

V is TRBV20-1 and J is TRBJ1-1; the match to TRBD1 covers 7 bases. Germline V CDR1 and CDR2: DFQATT, SNEGSKA (reference sequence). V trimming: 3 bases; J trimming: 5 bases; junction bases outside the gene matches: 9. This CDR3 has 14 amino acids. The CDR3, as DNA: TGCAGTGCTAGTCCCAGGGGGTTCCAAACTGAAGCTTTCTTT. Amino acid sequence: CSASPRGFQTEAFF.

V is TRBV9 and J is TRBJ1-1; TRBD1 matches at 7 bases. Trimming removed 1 base from V and 7 bases from J; junction bases left unmatched: 7. Germline loops: CDR1 SGDLS, CDR2 YYNGEE. This CDR3 comprises 14 residues. This CDR3 reads CASSVTGELSEAFF. The CDR3 DNA follows: TGTGCCAGCAGCGTAACAGGGGAGCTGAGTGAAGCTTTCTTT.

Here the CDR3 reads CAWSGPHPGLAVNTGELFF. CDR3 nucleotides: TGTGCCTGGAGCGGCCCCCACCCAGGACTAGCGGTGAACACCGGGGAGCTGTTTTTT. The chain links TRBV30 to TRBJ2-2, with 10 bases fitting TRBD2. Trimming removed 3 bases from V and 1 base from J; junction bases left unmatched: 14. The CDR3 contains 19 residues. Germline CDR1 reads GTSNPN; CDR2 reads SVGIG (reference sequence).